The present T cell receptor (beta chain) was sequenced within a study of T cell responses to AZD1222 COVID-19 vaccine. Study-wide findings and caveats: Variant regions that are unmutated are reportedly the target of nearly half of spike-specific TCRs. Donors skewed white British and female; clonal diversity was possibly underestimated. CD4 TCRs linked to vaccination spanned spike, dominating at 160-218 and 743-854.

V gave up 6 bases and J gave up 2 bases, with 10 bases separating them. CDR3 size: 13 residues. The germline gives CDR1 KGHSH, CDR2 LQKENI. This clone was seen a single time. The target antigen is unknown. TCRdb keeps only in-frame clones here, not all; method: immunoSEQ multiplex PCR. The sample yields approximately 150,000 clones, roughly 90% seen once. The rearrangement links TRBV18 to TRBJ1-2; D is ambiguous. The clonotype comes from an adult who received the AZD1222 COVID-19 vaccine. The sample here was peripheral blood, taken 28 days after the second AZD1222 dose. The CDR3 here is CASSPGRNYGYTF. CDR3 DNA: TGTGCCAGCTCCCCCGGGCGGAACTATGGCTACACCTTC.